These 16 T cell receptor beta chains were sequenced from one sample in a study of neurological immune-mediated disorders. One entry per CDR3 protein, called by TCRdb with MiXCR from the 5' RACE reads. The table records approximately 100,000 distinct CDR3 sequences, about a tenth of them present only once. Noted time point: longitudinal time-point 3. The specimen sequenced was PBMCs. These receptors came from a female donor with HTLV-1-associated myelopathy (HAM/TSP).

In its sample, this clonotype was seen many times. The chain is built from TRBV4-1 and TRBJ1-3; D uncertain. The CDR3 contains 18 residues. V lost 2 bases to trimming and J lost 0 bases, with 17 bases between them. Germline values: CDR1 MGHRA, CDR2 YSYEKL. CDR3 region: CASSQKTSTGNSGNTIYF. The CDR3 region has the DNA TGCGCCAGCAGCCAAAAGACTTCCACGGGGAACTCTGGAAACACCATATATTTT.

This clonotype was seen ten or more times. The chain combines TRBV6-5 with TRBJ2-7; 7 bases fit TRBD1. This CDR3 is 16 amino acids long. The germline CDR1 and CDR2 sequences are MNHEY and SVGAGI. The V and J ends lost 2 bases and 3 bases, in that order; junction bases with no gene match: 10. This CDR3 reads CASSYRVDRAVYEQYF. CDR3 DNA sequence: TGTGCCAGCAGTTACCGGGTAGACAGGGCGGTCTACGAGCAGTACTTC.

There are a few counts of this clonotype. This chain joins TRBV18 and TRBJ2-5; D gene unclear. V lost 3 bases to trimming and J lost 4 bases, with 6 bases between them. The CDR3 totals 12 residues. Germline V CDR1 and CDR2: KGHSH, LQKENI. Here the CDR3 reads CASSPVPETQYF. In DNA form, the CDR3 reads TGTGCCAGCTCACCTGTCCCAGAGACCCAGTACTTC.

This clonotype has at least ten counts. The rearrangement links TRBV29-1 to TRBJ1-1; D uncertain. Germline values: CDR1 SQVTM, CDR2 ANQGSEA. The CDR3 has 9 residues. With 2 bases removed from V and 6 bases from J, the gap between germline ends came to 1 base. CDR3 nucleotides: TGCAGCGTTGAACCTGAAGCTTTCTTT. Residues: CSVEPEAFF.

This clonotype was detected a few times. The V and J genes are TRBV9 and TRBJ1-6, with 8 nucleotides matching TRBD1. The CDR3 has 14 residues. Looked up from germline, CDR1 is SGDLS and CDR2 is YYNGEE. The ends lost 0 bases at V and 10 bases at J; junction bases unmatched: 3. CDR3 amino acids: CASSVGTGNSPLHF. The CDR3 coding sequence is TGTGCCAGCAGCGTAGGGACAGGGAACTCACCCCTCCACTTT.

There are many counts of this clonotype. The gene calls are TRBV24-1 and TRBJ2-5, with D uncertain. Trimming removed 0 bases from V and 5 bases from J, with 3 bases in between. This CDR3 spans 12 amino acids. CDR1 is KGHDR, CDR2 SFDVKD, per germline. The CDR3 reads CATSDLLETQYF. Written as DNA, the CDR3 is TGTGCCACCAGTGATTTGTTGGAGACCCAGTACTTC.

This clonotype was detected ten times or more. This chain connects TRBV5-1 to TRBJ1-2, with 10 nucleotides matching TRBD1. The CDR3 extends over 14 amino acids. Germline CDR1 SGHRS, CDR2 YFSETQ. The J segment lost 4 bases and the V segment lost 4 bases, leaving 4 bases of the junction unmatched. CDR3 loop: CASSPGQGGYGYTF. CDR3 bases: TGCGCCAGCAGCCCCGGACAGGGGGGCTATGGCTACACCTTC.

There are many counts of this clonotype. The J gene is TRBJ2-7, the V gene TRBV5-1, with D possibly TRBD2 on 5 matching bases. The CDR3 loop spans 13 amino acids. CDR1 and CDR2 (germline): SGHRS, YFSETQ. Trimming removed 1 base at V and 5 bases at J, with 10 bases between. The CDR3 DNA is TGCGCCAGCAGCTTGTCCGGGGTTGACGAGCAGTACTTC. Translated, it gives CASSLSGVDEQYF.

This clonotype was seen ten or more times. The V and J genes are TRBV28 and TRBJ2-2, with D unresolved. V lost 5 bases and J 7 bases, leaving 17 bases between the germline ends. Germline CDR1 reads MDHEN; CDR2 reads SYDVKM. The CDR3 extends over 15 amino acids. As DNA, the CDR3 is TGTGCCAGCAGTCTTGGCGGTTGGGTCGGCGGGGAGCTGTTTTTT. This encodes CASSLGGWVGGELFF.

At least ten counts were recorded for this clonotype. The chain recombines TRBV20-1 with TRBJ2-2, with TRBD2 as a possible D gene (7 bases). V shed 5 bases and J shed 4 bases, with 17 bases lying between them. The CDR3 has 15 amino acids. Germline-derived CDR1 and CDR2 are DFQATT and SNEGSKA (reference sequence). CDR3 in DNA: TGCAGTGCTTCTCGGGGGGCGGTTAGCACCGGGGAGCTGTTTTTT. Protein: CSASRGAVSTGELFF.

The sample holds many counts of this clonotype. The V call is TRBV5-1, the J call TRBJ2-5, with 11 nucleotides matching TRBD1. Germline V lookup: CDR1 SGHRS, CDR2 YFSETQ. V dropped 4 bases and J dropped 5; count of bases not matched to a gene: 4. The CDR3 covers 14 residues. CDR3 nucleotide sequence: TGCGCCAGCAGCGGACAGGGGGCAGGGGAGACCCAGTACTTC. Translated, it gives CASSGQGAGETQYF.

This clonotype was picked up a small number of times. The chain uses TRBV27 and TRBJ2-6, with TRBD1 identical over 8 bases. Germline lookup yields CDR1 MNHEY and CDR2 SMNVEV (reference sequence). The CDR3 consists of 17 residues. V was clipped by 5 bases and J by 2 bases; unmatched bases: 8. The CDR3 protein is CASSPGTGGTGANVLTF. CDR3 nucleotides: TGTGCCAGCAGTCCAGGGACAGGAGGGACTGGGGCCAACGTCCTGACTTTC.

This clonotype was seen only a few times. This chain joins TRBV9 and TRBJ1-2; D gene unclear. The CDR3 runs to 16 residues. CDR1 and CDR2 (germline): SGDLS, YYNGEE. V lost 0 bases to trimming and J lost 6 bases, with 18 bases between them. The CDR3 DNA is TGTGCCAGCAGCGTAGAGTTAAGTCCGCGCGCCGATGGCTACACCTTC. It yields the protein CASSVELSPRADGYTF.

This clonotype was seen repeatedly, ten times or more. The chain recombines TRBV5-1 with TRBJ2-5; TRBD1 matches at 10 bases. The CDR3 loop spans 14 amino acids. CDR1 SGHRS and CDR2 YFSETQ come from the germline V gene. V dropped 3 bases and J dropped 3; count of bases not matched to a gene: 2. The CDR3 reads CASSSGTGEETQYF. Written as DNA, the CDR3 is TGCGCCAGCAGCTCGGGGACAGGGGAAGAGACCCAGTACTTC.

The table lists this clonotype with many counts. The rearrangement links TRBV12-3 or TRBV12-4 to TRBJ1-1; 8 bases are shared with TRBD1. The CDR3 sequence is 13 residues long. The V and J ends lost 6 bases and 4 bases, in that order; junction bases with no gene match: 4. The CDR3 region has the DNA TGTGCCAGCAGACCTACAGGGGGCACTGAAGCTTTCTTT. It translates to CASRPTGGTEAFF.

This clonotype was recorded at least ten times. V is TRBV20-1 and J is TRBJ1-2, with 7 bases matching TRBD1. From germline, CDR1 is DFQATT and CDR2 SNEGSKA (reference sequence). The CDR3 is made up of 14 amino acids. Losses at the gene ends were 6 bases for V and 4 bases for J; bases not matched to a gene: 11. The CDR3 DNA is TGCAGTGCCGCAGAGGAGGGGGCAGTCTATGGCTACACCTTC. Residues: CSAAEEGAVYGYTF.